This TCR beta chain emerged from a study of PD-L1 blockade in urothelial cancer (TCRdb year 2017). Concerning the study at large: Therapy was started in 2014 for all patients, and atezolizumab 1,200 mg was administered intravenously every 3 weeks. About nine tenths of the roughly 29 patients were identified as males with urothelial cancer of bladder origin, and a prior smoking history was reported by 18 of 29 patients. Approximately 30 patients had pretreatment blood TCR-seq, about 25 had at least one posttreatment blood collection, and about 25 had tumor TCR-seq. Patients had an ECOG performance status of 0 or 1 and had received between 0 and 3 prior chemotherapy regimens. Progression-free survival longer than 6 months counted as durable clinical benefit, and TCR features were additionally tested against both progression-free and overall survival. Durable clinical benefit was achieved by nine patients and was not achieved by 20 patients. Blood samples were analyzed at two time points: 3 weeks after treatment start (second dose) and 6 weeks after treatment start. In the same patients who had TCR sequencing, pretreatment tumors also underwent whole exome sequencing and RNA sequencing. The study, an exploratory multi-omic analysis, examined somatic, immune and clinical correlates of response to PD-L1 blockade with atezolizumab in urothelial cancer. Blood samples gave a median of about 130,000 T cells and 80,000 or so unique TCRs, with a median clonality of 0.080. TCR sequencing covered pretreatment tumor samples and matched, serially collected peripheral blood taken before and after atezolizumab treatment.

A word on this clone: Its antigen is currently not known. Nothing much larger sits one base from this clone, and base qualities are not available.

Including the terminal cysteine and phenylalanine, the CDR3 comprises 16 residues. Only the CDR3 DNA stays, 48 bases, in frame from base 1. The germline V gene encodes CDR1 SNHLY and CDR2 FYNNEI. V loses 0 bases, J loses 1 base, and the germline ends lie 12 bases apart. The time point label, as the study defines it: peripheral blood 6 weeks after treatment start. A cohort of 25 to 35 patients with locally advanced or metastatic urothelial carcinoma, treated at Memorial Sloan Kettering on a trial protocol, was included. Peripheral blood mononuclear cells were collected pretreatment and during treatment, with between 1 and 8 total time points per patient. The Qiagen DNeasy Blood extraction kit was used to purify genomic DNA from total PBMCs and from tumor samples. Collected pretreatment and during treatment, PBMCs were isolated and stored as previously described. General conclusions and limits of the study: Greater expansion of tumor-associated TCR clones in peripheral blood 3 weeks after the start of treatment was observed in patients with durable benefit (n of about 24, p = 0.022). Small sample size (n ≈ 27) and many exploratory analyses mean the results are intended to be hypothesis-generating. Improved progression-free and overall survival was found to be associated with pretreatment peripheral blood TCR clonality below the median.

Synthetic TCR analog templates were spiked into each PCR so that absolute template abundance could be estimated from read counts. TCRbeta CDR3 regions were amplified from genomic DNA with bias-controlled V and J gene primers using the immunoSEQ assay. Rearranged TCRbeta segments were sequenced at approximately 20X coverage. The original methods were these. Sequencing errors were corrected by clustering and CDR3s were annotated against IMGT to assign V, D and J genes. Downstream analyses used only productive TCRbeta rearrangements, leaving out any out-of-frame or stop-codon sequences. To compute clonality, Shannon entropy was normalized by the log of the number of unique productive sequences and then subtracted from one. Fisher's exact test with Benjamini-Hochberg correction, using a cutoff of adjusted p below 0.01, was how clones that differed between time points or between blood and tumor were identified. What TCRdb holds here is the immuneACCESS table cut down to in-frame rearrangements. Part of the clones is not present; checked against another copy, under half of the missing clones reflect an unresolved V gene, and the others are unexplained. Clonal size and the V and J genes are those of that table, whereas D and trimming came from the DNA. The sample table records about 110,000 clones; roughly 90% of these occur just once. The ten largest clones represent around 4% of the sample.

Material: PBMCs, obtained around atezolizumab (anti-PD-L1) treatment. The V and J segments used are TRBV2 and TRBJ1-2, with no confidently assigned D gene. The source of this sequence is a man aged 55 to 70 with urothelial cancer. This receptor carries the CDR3 CASSEALPGSNYGYTF. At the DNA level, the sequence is TGTGCCAGCAGTGAAGCGCTTCCAGGTAGTAACTATGGCTACACCTTC.